The rows below give T cell receptor beta chains drawn from one sample of a study of blood T cells in healthy people across ages. One entry per CDR3 protein results from TCRdb running MiXCR on the 5' RACE reads. Of under 1,000,000 distinct CDR3 sequences listed, under 40% are singletons. The specimen sequenced was blood. The receptors were gathered from a man in his late teens or twenties in good health. The CDR3 runs from the conserved cysteine through the conserved F or W. Each record gives: V gene, J gene, clone size, D gene, CDR3 DNA, CDR3 protein. A D gene is named only where the DNA matches it firmly. Some rows have no size entry. The others give once, few or many, or a class for an expanded clone.

>TRBV11-1|TRBJ2-5|-|TRBD2
TGTGCCAGCAGCTGGCCGGGGGGGCGAGAGACCCAGTACTTC
CASSWPGGRETQYF
>TRBV20-1|TRBJ2-3|-|-
TGCAGTGCTAGTAGCCGGGGATGGCGTACCGGCCTTGGCACAGATACGCAGTATTTT
CSASSRGWRTGLGTDTQYF
>TRBV4-3|TRBJ2-2|-|-
TGCGCCAGCAGCCAAGATCAGGAGGGCACCGGGGAGCTGTTTTTT
CASSQDQEGTGELFF
>TRBV20-1|TRBJ2-1|once|TRBD2
TGCAGTGCTGCCCGGTCTTCTGGGAGGGAAGAGACCCAGTTCTTC
CSAARSSGREETQFF
>TRBV20-1|TRBJ2-5|many|-
TGCAGTGCCGACCCCAGCCAAGAGACCCAGTACTTC
CSADPSQETQYF
>TRBV19|TRBJ2-3|few|-
TGTGCCGGCAGAGGGGGACCCCCCACAGATACGCAGTATTTT
CAGRGGPPTDTQYF
>TRBV18|TRBJ2-6|few|TRBD1
TGTGCCAGCTCACCGGACAGGGACGTTGACAACGTCCTGACTTTC
CASSPDRDVDNVLTF
>TRBV28|TRBJ2-3|-|TRBD1
TGTGCCAGCAGTTTAGGGACAGGGGGGATTATGGGCACAGATACGCAGTATTTT
CASSLGTGGIMGTDTQYF
>TRBV4-3|TRBJ1-6|many|-
TGCGCCAGCAGCCAAGACCACGGTTATAATTCACCCCTCCACTTT
CASSQDHGYNSPLHF
>TRBV20-1|TRBJ2-3|many|-
TGCAGTGCTAGTTCCCCCGGGGCAAAGTATTCAGATACGCAGTATTTT
CSASSPGAKYSDTQYF
>TRBV6-2/TRBV6-3|TRBJ2-7|-|-
TGTGCCAGCAGTTACTCTAGGGGCGAGCAGTACTTC
CASSYSRGEQYF
>TRBV12-3/TRBV12-4|TRBJ2-4|many|-
TGTGCCAGCAGTTTAGTGCAGGCCATTCAGTACTTC
CASSLVQAIQYF
>TRBV20-1|TRBJ1-6|few|-
TGCAGTGCGACCGACGGAGGGAATTCACCCCTCCACTTT
CSATDGGNSPLHF
>TRBV12-3/TRBV12-4|TRBJ1-2|many|TRBD1
TGTGCCAGCAGTCGGTCCCGGGACAGGGATGATGGCTACACCTTC
CASSRSRDRDDGYTF
>TRBV27|TRBJ2-3|many|TRBD1
TGTGCCAGCAGTCCAAACAGGGGGCGTGTGTTAGATACGCAGTATTTT
CASSPNRGRVLDTQYF
>TRBV12-3/TRBV12-4|TRBJ2-2|-|TRBD1
TGTGCCAGCAATGGGGACAGGGTCACCGGGGAGCTGTTTTTT
CASNGDRVTGELFF
>TRBV20-1|TRBJ2-7|-|TRBD2
TGCAGTGCTTCCGGGACTAGCGGGGGGCCCTACCAGCCAATACAGTACTTC
CSASGTSGGPYQPIQYF
>TRBV6-5|TRBJ2-7|-|TRBD1
TGTGCCAGCAGTTGGAATGGACAGGGGGCCTACGAGCAGTACTTC
CASSWNGQGAYEQYF
>TRBV12-3/TRBV12-4|TRBJ2-3|-|-
TGTGCCAGCAGTGGCGGGGTGTCAGATACGCAGTATTTT
CASSGGVSDTQYF
>TRBV20-1|TRBJ2-1|-|-
TGCAGTGCCGAAGGAGGGGCGACTAGGCTAACTCAAGAGACCCAGTTCTTC
CSAEGGATRLTQETQFF
>TRBV12-3/TRBV12-4|TRBJ2-2|-|-
TGTGCCAGCAGTTTCCGGGAAGGGGAGCTGTTTTTT
CASSFREGELFF
>TRBV7-2|TRBJ2-3|few|-
TGTGCCAGCACCCACGGGAGTGAAAGCGCAGATACGCAGTATTTT
CASTHGSESADTQYF
>TRBV20-1|TRBJ2-7|few|TRBD2
TGCAGTGGGCAGCGGGGGGCCCTCGGGTACGAGCAGTACTTC
CSGQRGALGYEQYF
>TRBV20-1|TRBJ2-3|few|-
TGCAGTGCTAGATGGGCTCGGGGTACAGATACGCAGTATTTT
CSARWARGTDTQYF
>TRBV20-1|TRBJ1-6|few|-
TGCAGTGCTACTACGTCAGGGTTGATCGGGAGGTCACCCCTCCACTTT
CSATTSGLIGRSPLHF
>TRBV6-5|TRBJ2-3|many|TRBD2
TGTGCCAGCAGGGGACTAGCAGATACGCAGTATTTT
CASRGLADTQYF
>TRBV6-6|TRBJ2-3|-|-
TGTGCCAGCAAATCTCCGGGGGGCCCCAGCACAGATACGCAGTATTTT
CASKSPGGPSTDTQYF
>TRBV12-3/TRBV12-4|TRBJ1-1|once|-
TGTGCCAGCACCGCCGGCAAGGTCGCTGAAGCTTTCTTT
CASTAGKVAEAFF
>TRBV5-1|TRBJ2-1|-|-
TGCGCCAGCAGCTTGGTCGGAGGGGGTGGCCGGGGTTCTTACAATGAGCAGTTCTTC
CASSLVGGGGRGSYNEQFF
>TRBV5-1|TRBJ2-1|few|-
TGCGCCAGCAGCCCCCGGGACGGCGTTTACAATGAGCAGTTCTTC
CASSPRDGVYNEQFF
>TRBV20-1|TRBJ2-7|few|-
TGCAGTGCGATAATAAGCTCCTACGAGCAGTACTTC
CSAIISSYEQYF
>TRBV20-1|TRBJ2-3|few|TRBD2
TGCAGTGCGCCCTCAAAGAGCCGACTAGCGGGGGGTAGGGATACGCAGTATTTT
CSAPSKSRLAGGRDTQYF
>TRBV7-2|TRBJ1-1|-|-
TGTGCCAGCAGCCACGGACCAGCGAACACTGAAGCTTTCTTT
CASSHGPANTEAFF
>TRBV2|TRBJ1-2|-|TRBD1
TGTGCCAGCAGTGAAGGTTACAGGGGAACCAACTATGGCTACACCTTC
CASSEGYRGTNYGYTF
>TRBV9|TRBJ2-1|few|TRBD1
TGTGCCAGCAGCGTAGGGGGGGCAGGGGGCTATGAGCAGTTCTTC
CASSVGGAGGYEQFF
>TRBV7-8|TRBJ2-7|-|-
TGTGCCAGCAGCCCCCACCCATACAATGAGCAGTACTTC
CASSPHPYNEQYF
>TRBV7-9|TRBJ2-1|-|-
TGTGCCAGCAGCAGCCGCAGGGGGACTTCCTACAATGAGCAGTTCTTC
CASSSRRGTSYNEQFF
>TRBV7-2|TRBJ2-7|-|TRBD1
TGTGCCAGCAGCTTTGGACAGGGGGCACGCGAGCAGTACTTC
CASSFGQGAREQYF
>TRBV4-1|TRBJ1-2|many|TRBD1
TGCGCCAGCAGCCAAGGGGACAGGGGGAACTATGGCTACACCTTC
CASSQGDRGNYGYTF
>TRBV12-3/TRBV12-4|TRBJ1-5|-|-
TGTGCCAGCAGTTTTAGAGAGGGGAGTCAGCCCCAGCATTTT
CASSFREGSQPQHF